The entry that follows covers one T cell receptor beta chain sequence. This entry comes from a study of shared clonotypes between healthy human individuals. CDR1 SGHDN and CDR2 FVKESK come from the germline V gene. V lost 0 bases and J lost 1, with 13 bases in between. The CDR3 spans 16 residues. The method was immunoSEQ multiplex PCR; TCRdb's version includes in-frame clones alone and lacks a portion of them. The data contain approximately 810,000 clones, approximately 92% of them singletons. CD8 cells regarded as naive lacked CD45RO, were positively chosen for CCR7, and omitted terminally differentiated effector memory CD45RA+ cells.

Input material: naive CD8+ T cells sorted from blood. The sequence was collected from a man aged 25 to 45 in good health. V and J are TRBV14 and TRBJ2-7; D unresolved. CDR3 loop: CASSQDERAGSYEQYF. The CDR3 region has the DNA TGTGCCAGCAGCCAAGATGAGCGTGCAGGTTCCTACGAGCAGTACTTC.